In its sample, the clone carrying this T cell receptor (beta chain) was seen a few times. Its target is not known. These data belong to a study of T cell responses to AZD1222 COVID-19 vaccine. Findings and limits, study-wide: Donors were mostly white British, more females; clonal diversity possibly underestimated. Rises in breadth and depth of Spike-specific TCRs came after two AZD1222 doses. At baseline, just a handful of AZD1222 recipients tested seropositive. Across the whole spike, CD4 TCRs peaked at regions 160-218 and 743-854.

The CDR3 sequence is 13 residues long. Germline V lookup: CDR1 SNHLY, CDR2 FYNNEI. V was cut by 3 bases and J by 1 base, with 7 bases left in between. The protocol was immunoSEQ multiplex PCR, while the TCRdb copy is restricted to in-frame clones and leaves out a portion. The sample consists of roughly 18,000 clones, around four fifths of them appearing once. The receptor was derived from an adult who received the AZD1222 COVID-19 vaccine. Sequences were derived from peripheral blood, sampled 28 days after the second AZD1222 dose. The chain is built from TRBV2 and TRBJ2-7; unclear D gene. The CDR3 spells CASSDFLSYEQYF. CDR3 coding DNA: TGTGCCAGCAGTGACTTTCTTTCCTACGAGCAGTACTTC.